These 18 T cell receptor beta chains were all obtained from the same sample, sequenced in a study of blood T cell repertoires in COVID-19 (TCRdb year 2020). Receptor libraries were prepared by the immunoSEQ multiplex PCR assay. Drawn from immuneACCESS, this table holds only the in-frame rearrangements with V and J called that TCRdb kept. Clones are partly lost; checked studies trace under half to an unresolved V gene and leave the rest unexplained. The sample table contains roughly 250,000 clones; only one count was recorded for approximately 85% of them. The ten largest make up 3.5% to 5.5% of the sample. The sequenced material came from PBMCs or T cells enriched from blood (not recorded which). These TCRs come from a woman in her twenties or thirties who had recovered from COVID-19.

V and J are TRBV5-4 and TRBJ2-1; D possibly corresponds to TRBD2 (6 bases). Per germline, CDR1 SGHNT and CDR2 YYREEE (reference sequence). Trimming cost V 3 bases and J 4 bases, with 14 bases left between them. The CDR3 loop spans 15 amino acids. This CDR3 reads CASSSGGGEYNEQFF. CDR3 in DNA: TGTGCCAGCAGCTCAGGCGGAGGGGAATACAATGAGCAGTTCTTC.

The CDR3, as DNA: TGTGCCAGCAGCTTGGTTATCGGTAGCGGGGAGCTGTTTTTT. Translation: CASSLVIGSGELFF. The rearrangement uses TRBV5-8 and TRBJ2-2; D not resolved. This CDR3 region has 14 residues. Trimming removed 0 bases at V and 7 bases at J, with 10 bases between. CDR1 and CDR2 from the germline V gene are SGHTS and YDEGEE.

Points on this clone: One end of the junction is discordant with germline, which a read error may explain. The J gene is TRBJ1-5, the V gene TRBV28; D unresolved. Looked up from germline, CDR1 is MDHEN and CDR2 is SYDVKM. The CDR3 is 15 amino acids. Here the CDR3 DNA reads TGTGCCAGCAGTCCACCGGGAGCTAGCGATCAGCCCCAGCATTTT. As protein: CASSPPGASDQPQHF.

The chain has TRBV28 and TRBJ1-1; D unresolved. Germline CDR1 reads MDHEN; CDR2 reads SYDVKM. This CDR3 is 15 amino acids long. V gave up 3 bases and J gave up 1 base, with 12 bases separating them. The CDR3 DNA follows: TGTGCCAGCAGTTTGTCGTTGGCGGGGAACACTGAAGCTTTCTTT. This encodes CASSLSLAGNTEAFF. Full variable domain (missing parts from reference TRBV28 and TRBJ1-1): DVKVTQSSRYLVKRTGEKVFLECVQDMDHENMFWYRQDPGLGLRLIYFSYDVKMKEKGDIPEGYSVSREKKERFSLILESASTNQTSMYLCASSLSLAGNTEAFFGQGTRLTVV.

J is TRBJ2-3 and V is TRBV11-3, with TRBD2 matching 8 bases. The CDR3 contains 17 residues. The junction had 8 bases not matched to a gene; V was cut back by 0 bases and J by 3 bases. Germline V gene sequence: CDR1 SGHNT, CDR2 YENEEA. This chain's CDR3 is CASSLEWTSFGTDTQYF. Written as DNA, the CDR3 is TGTGCCAGCAGCTTAGAATGGACTAGCTTCGGTACAGATACGCAGTATTTT. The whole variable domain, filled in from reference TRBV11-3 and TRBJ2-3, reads EAGVVQSPRYKIIEKKQPVAFWCNPISGHNTLYWYLQNLGQGPELLIRYENEEAVDDSQLPKDRFSAERLKGVDSTLKIQPAELGDSAVYLCASSLEWTSFGTDTQYFGPGTRLTVL.

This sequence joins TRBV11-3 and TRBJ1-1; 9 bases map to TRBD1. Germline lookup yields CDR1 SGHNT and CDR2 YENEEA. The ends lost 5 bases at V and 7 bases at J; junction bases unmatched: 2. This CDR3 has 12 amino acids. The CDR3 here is CASSGTGHEAFF. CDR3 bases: TGTGCCAGCAGCGGGACAGGGCATGAAGCTTTCTTT.

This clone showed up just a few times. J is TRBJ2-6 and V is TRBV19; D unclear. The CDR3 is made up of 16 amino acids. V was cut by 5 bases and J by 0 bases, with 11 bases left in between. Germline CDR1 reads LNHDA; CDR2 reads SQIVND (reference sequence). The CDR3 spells CASSFSVNSGANVLTF. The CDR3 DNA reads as TGTGCCAGTAGTTTCTCAGTGAACTCTGGGGCCAACGTCCTGACTTTC.

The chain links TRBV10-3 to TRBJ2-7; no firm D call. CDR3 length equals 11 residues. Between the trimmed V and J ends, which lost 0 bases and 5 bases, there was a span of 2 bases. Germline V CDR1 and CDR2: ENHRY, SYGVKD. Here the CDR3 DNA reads TGTGCCATCAGTGAGTCCAACGAGCAGTACTTC. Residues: CAISESNEQYF.

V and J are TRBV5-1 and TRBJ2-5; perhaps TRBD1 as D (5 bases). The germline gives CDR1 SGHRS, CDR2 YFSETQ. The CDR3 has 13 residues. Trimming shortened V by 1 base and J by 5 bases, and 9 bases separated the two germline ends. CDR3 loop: CASSLQGGETQYF. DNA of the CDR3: TGCGCCAGCAGCTTGCAGGGTGGGGAGACCCAGTACTTC.

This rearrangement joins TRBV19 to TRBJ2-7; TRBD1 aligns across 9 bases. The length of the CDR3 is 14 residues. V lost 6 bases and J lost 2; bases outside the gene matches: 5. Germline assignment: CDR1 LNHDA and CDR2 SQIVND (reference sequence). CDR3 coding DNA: TGTGCCAGTAGGCGGGACAGGGCCCCCTACGAGCAGTACTTC. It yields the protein CASRRDRAPYEQYF.

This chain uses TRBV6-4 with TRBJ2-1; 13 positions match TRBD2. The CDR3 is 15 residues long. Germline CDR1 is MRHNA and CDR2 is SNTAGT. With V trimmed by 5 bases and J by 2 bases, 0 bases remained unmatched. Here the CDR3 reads CASSTSGGAYNEQFF. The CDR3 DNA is TGTGCCAGCAGTACTAGCGGGGGGGCCTACAATGAGCAGTTCTTC.

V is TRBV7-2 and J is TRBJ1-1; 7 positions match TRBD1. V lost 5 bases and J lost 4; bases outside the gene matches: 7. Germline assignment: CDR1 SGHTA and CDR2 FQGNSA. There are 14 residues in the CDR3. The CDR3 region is CASSPRTGGTEAFF. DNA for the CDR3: TGTGCCAGCAGCCCCAGGACAGGCGGCACTGAAGCTTTCTTT.

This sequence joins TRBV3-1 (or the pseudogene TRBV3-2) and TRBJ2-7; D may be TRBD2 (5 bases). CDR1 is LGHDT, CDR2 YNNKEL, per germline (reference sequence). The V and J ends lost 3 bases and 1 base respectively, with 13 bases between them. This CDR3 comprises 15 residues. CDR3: CASSHLGLQSYEQYF. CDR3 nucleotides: TGTGCCAGCAGCCACCTAGGACTCCAGTCCTACGAGCAGTACTTC.

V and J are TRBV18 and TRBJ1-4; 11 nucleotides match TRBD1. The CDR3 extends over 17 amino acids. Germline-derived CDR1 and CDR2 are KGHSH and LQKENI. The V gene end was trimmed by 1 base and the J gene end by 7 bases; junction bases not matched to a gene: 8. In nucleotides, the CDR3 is TGTGCCAGCTCACCACGATCATCCGGGACAGGGGGTGAAAAACTGTTTTTT. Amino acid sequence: CASSPRSSGTGGEKLFF.

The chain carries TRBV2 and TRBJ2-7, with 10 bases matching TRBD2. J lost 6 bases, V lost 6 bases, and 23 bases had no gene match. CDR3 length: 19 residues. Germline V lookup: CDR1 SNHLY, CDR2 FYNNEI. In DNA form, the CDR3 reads TGTGCCAGCAGCGTACCTCCCCCTGCAAGGCTAGCGGGAGTAGGCGAGCAGTACTTC. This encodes CASSVPPPARLAGVGEQYF. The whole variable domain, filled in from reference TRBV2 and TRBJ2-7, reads EPEVTQTPSHQVTQMGQEVILRCVPISNHLYFYWYRQILGQKVEFLVSFYNNEISEKSEIFDDQFSVERPDGSNFTLKIRSTKLEDSAMYFCASSVPPPARLAGVGEQYFGPGTRLTVT.

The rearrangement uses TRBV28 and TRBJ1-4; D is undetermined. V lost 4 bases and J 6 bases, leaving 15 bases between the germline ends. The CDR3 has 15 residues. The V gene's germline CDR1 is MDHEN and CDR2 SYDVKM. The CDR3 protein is CASSYLLGTDEKLFF. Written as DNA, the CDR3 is TGTGCCAGCAGTTACCTCCTGGGTACAGATGAAAAACTGTTTTTT.

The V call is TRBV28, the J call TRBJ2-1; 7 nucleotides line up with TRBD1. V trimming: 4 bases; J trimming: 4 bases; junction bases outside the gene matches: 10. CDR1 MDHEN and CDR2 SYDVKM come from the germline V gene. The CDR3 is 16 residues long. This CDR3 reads CASSYPADRLYNEQFF. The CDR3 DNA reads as TGTGCCAGCAGTTACCCCGCGGACAGGTTGTACAATGAGCAGTTCTTC.

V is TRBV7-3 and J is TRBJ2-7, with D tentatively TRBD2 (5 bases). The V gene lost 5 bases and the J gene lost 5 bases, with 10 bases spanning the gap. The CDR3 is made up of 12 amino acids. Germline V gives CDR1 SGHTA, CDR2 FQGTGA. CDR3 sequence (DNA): TGTGCCAGCAGCCAGAGGGCCCACGAGCAGTACTTC. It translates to CASSQRAHEQYF.